These 14 T cell receptor beta chains were all obtained from the same sample, sequenced in a study of Ad26.COV2.S vaccination and SARS-CoV-2 variants. Some clones are missing from TCRdb's copy, which holds only in-frame ones; the method was immunoSEQ multiplex PCR. This sample carries about 470,000 clones, about 90% of them seen once, and the ten largest clones take 4.3%. Sample treatment: about 20 received Ad26.COV2.S at low or high dose, single or two shots; 5 received placebo; per-sample allocation not given. Samples analyzed were those drawn on day 63 after the first vaccine or placebo injection. The sequences come from peripheral blood, collected in a trial of Ad26.COV2.S vaccine versus placebo. The receptor source for this set is a person between 18 and 65 years old who received the Ad26.COV2.S COVID-19 vaccine or a placebo.

The rearrangement links TRBV5-8 to TRBJ2-2; D assignment may be TRBD1 or TRBD2 (5 bases each). Deletions cut 5 bases from V and 4 bases from J, with 15 bases between. Germline lookup yields CDR1 SGHTS and CDR2 YDEGEE. The CDR3 is made up of 15 amino acids. The CDR3 region has the DNA TGTGCCAGCAGGAGGGTAGGGGCGACCACCGGGGAGCTGTTTTTT. It encodes CASRRVGATTGELFF.

This chain connects TRBV7-9 to TRBJ2-5; D perhaps matches TRBD2 (5 bases). In germline, CDR1 is SEHNR, CDR2 FQNEAQ (reference sequence). The CDR3 length is 13 residues. V lost 1 base, J lost 5 bases, and 8 bases lay in between. The chain's CDR3 is CASSLVRGETQYF. In nucleotides, the CDR3 is TGTGCCAGCAGCTTAGTCCGAGGGGAGACCCAGTACTTC.

The table lists this clone with a count of one. This sequence joins TRBV6-2 or TRBV6-3 and TRBJ2-3; either TRBD1 or TRBD2 may fit D (5 bases each). V was shortened by 7 bases and J by 1 base, with 15 bases between the two germline ends. Germline-derived CDR1 and CDR2 are MNHEY and SVGEGT. The CDR3 runs 15 residues. Here the CDR3 reads CASTPGDRGTDTQYF. The CDR3 DNA reads as TGTGCCAGCACCCCCGGGGACCGAGGCACAGATACGCAGTATTTT.

This chain links TRBV19 with TRBJ1-5, with TRBD1 matching over 9 bases. J lost 8 bases, V lost 9 bases, and 11 bases had no gene match. The germline gives CDR1 LNHDA, CDR2 SQIVND (reference sequence). The CDR3 sequence is 14 residues long. DNA of the CDR3: TGTGCCAGCCGCAGCCGGGACAGGGAGAAGCCCCAGCATTTT. The encoded protein is CASRSRDREKPQHF.

The chain carries TRBV11-2 and TRBJ2-7, with D possibly called TRBD1 or TRBD2 (6 bases each). V lost 5 bases to trimming and J lost 1 base, with 12 bases between them. CDR3 length: 14 residues. Germline CDR1 reads SGHAT; CDR2 reads FQNNGV. The CDR3 nucleotides are TGTGCCAGCAGCGCTAGGGGGACTTCCTACGAGCAGTACTTC. Its protein product is CASSARGTSYEQYF.

This rearrangement joins TRBV5-1 to TRBJ1-2; 7 bases agree with TRBD1. Trimming took 2 bases from V and 4 from J; bases not matched to a gene: 2. Germline V gene lookup returns CDR1 SGHRS and CDR2 YFSETQ. The CDR3 spans 13 residues. DNA of the CDR3: TGCGCCAGCAGCTTAGGGACAGTCTATGGCTACACCTTC. Its protein is CASSLGTVYGYTF. The complete variable domain, with remaining parts taken from reference TRBV5-1 and TRBJ1-2, reads KAGVTQTPRYLIKTRGQQVTLSCSPISGHRSVSWYQQTPGQGLQFLFEYFSETQRNKGNFPGRFSGRQFSNSRSEMNVSTLELGDSALYLCASSLGTVYGYTFGSGTRLTVV.

The J gene is TRBJ2-1, the V gene TRBV15; perhaps TRBD2 as D (6 bases). The CDR3 consists of 12 residues. The germline V gene has CDR1 LNHNV and CDR2 YYDKDF (reference sequence). V was pared by 2 bases and J by 9 bases, with 8 bases between. CDR3 bases: TGTGCCACCAGCAGAACTAGCAGTGAGCAGTTCTTC. This translates into CATSRTSSEQFF.

The genes are TRBV10-3 and TRBJ1-5, with unresolved D. V was clipped by 2 bases and J by 4 bases, with 9 bases between them. The CDR3 consists of 14 residues. The germline gives CDR1 ENHRY, CDR2 SYGVKD. For the CDR3, the DNA is TGTGCCATCAGTGAGGAGGTCTTAAATCAGCCCCAGCATTTT. It encodes CAISEEVLNQPQHF.

The chain carries TRBV11-1 and TRBJ2-1; D is undetermined. Germline V gives CDR1 SGHAT, CDR2 FQDESV (reference sequence). CDR3 size: 16 residues. V was clipped by 2 bases and J by 1 base, with 12 bases between them. CDR3 nucleotides: TGTGCCAGCAGCTTAAGGGTCGGCAGTTCCTACAATGAGCAGTTCTTC. As protein: CASSLRVGSSYNEQFF.

The rearrangement links TRBV7-2 to TRBJ2-7; 9 bases are a match to TRBD2. Trimming removed 3 bases from V and 1 base from J; junction bases left unmatched: 7. The length of the CDR3 is 16 residues. Germline CDR1 SGHTA, CDR2 FQGNSA. The chain's CDR3 is CASSLGFSGRSYEQYF. CDR3 nucleotides: TGTGCCAGCAGCTTGGGTTTTAGCGGGAGATCCTACGAGCAGTACTTC.

The chain couples TRBV14 to TRBJ2-5, with D perhaps assigned TRBD1 or TRBD2 (6 bases each). The CDR3 has 18 amino acids. Germline CDR1 reads SGHDN; CDR2 reads FVKESK. V was clipped by 0 bases and J by 4 bases, with 21 bases between them. The CDR3 is CASSQELGGRAGRETQYF. The CDR3 bases are TGTGCCAGCAGCCAAGAGTTAGGGGGGAGAGCCGGAAGAGAGACCCAGTACTTC.

The gene calls are TRBV15 and TRBJ1-2; tentatively, D is TRBD1 (5 bases). This CDR3 spans 13 amino acids. V lost 4 bases and J 4 bases, leaving 10 bases between the germline ends. Germline V gene data show CDR1 as LNHNV and CDR2 as YYDKDF (reference sequence). CDR3 nucleotide sequence: TGTGCCACCAGCAATAGCCAGGGCTATGGCTACACCTTC. This encodes CATSNSQGYGYTF.

The chain carries TRBV11-1 and TRBJ2-7, with a weak D call TRBD2 (5 bases). The V gene lost 5 bases and the J gene lost 7 bases, with 9 bases spanning the gap. This CDR3 has 11 amino acids. Per germline, CDR1 SGHAT and CDR2 FQDESV (reference sequence). CDR3 DNA: TGTGCCAGCAGCAAAGAGGGAGAGCAGTACTTC. Its protein product is CASSKEGEQYF.

The CDR3 coding sequence is TGTGCCAGCAGCTTGGGGCGGGGAGGAAACACCATATATTTT. This encodes CASSLGRGGNTIYF. The V gene is TRBV7-9, the J gene TRBJ1-3; the D gene is possibly TRBD1 (5 bases). This CDR3 has 14 residues. V was pared by 3 bases and J by 4 bases, with 10 bases between. Germline lookup yields CDR1 SEHNR and CDR2 FQNEAQ (reference sequence).